The present entry profiles one T cell receptor (beta chain) with its context. Its antigen is unknown. The data originate from a study of response to subunit inactivated influenza vaccine. Study-wide results and limits: Authors suggested that a seasonal influenza vaccination recruits few new T cells each time.

TCRdb analysed the RT-PCR reads with MiXCR anew, one entry per CDR3 protein. The table includes roughly 790,000 distinct CDR3 sequences, approximately 21% detected once. V shed 6 bases, J shed 4 bases, and the junction held 4 bases outside the gene matches. Germline-derived CDR1 and CDR2 are SGHTA and FQGTGA. The CDR3 runs to 14 residues. The clonotype comes from a man over 45 who received an inactivated influenza vaccine. The sample consisted of PBMCs from blood, taken 5 days after vaccination. V and J are TRBV7-3 and TRBJ2-5; TRBD2 matches 11 bases. The CDR3 coding sequence is TGTGCCAGCAGGTCAGGACTAGCGGGAGAGACCCAGTACTTC. It codes for CASRSGLAGETQYF.